The text below deals with one TCR beta chain. Its antigen is unidentified. Time point noted: newly diagnosed GD, antithyroid drugs for less than 3 months. PBMCs were the source of the RNA used for TCR sequencing. The authors diagnosed Graves' disease using American Thyroid Association guidelines. The data were obtained in a study of regulatory T cells in long-lasting Graves disease. Germline lookup yields CDR1 MDHEN and CDR2 SYDVKM. The germline V and J ends were trimmed by 3 bases and 2 bases, with 16 bases remaining between them. The CDR3 has 16 residues. Through Arm-PCR of CDR3 regions and iRepertoire HTBI primers, TCR beta libraries were built. TCRdb re-analysed the multiplex PCR reads in MiXCR, keeping a single row per CDR3 protein. The sample lists about 430,000 distinct CDR3 sequences, 14% to 15% occurring once. Findings and caveats of the study: Favored gene segments in persistent disease were TRBV28, TRBJ1-2 and TRBJ2-5.

These same records also appear under a second study, on T cells in Graves' hyperthyroidism and ophthalmopathy. In that study: TCR CDR3 underwent first-round RT-PCR with the HTBI primer set. Blood held most thyroid clonotypes expanded above 0.001 frequency.

This chain connects TRBV28 to TRBJ1-2, with a tentative D call TRBD1 (5 bases). The material sequenced was peripheral blood mononuclear cells (PBMCs), taken at new diagnosis, from a patient treated with antithyroid drugs. This TCR came from a woman in her 40s with Graves disease. The chain's CDR3 is CASSLRGVTANYGYTF. DNA for the CDR3: TGTGCCAGCAGTTTGCGGGGGGTTACAGCGAACTATGGCTACACCTTC.